This TCR beta chain was retrieved from a study of blood T cell repertoires in COVID-19. On the study more broadly: The origin of the acute and convalescent COVID-19 samples was the United States, Italy and Spain. T cells, B-cell-depleted T cells, or PBMCs supplied cDNA or gDNA.

In the authors' workflow: For nucleated cells, counts were estimated from reference gene primer amplification. Method: immunoSEQ multiplex PCR; TCRdb's copy keeps in-frame clones and lacks some. V, J and clone size are taken as reported in that table, and D and trimming were inferred from the DNA itself. The table records 250,000 or so clones, nearly 85% of them present only once. Germline CDR1 WNHNN, CDR2 SYGVQD (reference sequence). V was pared by 0 bases and J by 0 bases, with 9 bases between. The CDR3 runs 15 residues. This receptor was identified in a human donor in a cohort sampled during active COVID-19. The V gene is TRBV10-1, the J gene TRBJ2-7; a possible D gene is TRBD1 (6 bases). Sequenced: peripheral blood. The DNA of the CDR3 is TGCGCCAGCAGTGAGTCGGGGGCACCCTCCTACGAGCAGTACTTC. Translated: CASSESGAPSYEQYF.